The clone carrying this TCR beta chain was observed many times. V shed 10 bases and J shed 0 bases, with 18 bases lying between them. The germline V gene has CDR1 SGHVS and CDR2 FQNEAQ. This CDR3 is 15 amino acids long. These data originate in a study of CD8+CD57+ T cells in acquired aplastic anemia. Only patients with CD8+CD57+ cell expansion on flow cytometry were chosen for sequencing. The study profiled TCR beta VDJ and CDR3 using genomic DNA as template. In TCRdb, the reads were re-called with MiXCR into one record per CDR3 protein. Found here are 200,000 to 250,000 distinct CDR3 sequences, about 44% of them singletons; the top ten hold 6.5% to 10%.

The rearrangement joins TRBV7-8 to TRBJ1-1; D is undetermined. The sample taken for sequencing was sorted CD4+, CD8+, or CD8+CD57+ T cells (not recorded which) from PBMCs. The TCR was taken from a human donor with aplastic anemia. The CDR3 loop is CATEKLAGMNTEAFF. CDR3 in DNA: TGTGCCACCGAGAAACTGGCGGGCATGAACACTGAAGCTTTCTTT. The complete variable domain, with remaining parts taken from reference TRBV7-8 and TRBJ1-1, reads GAGVSQSPRYKVAKRGQDVALRCDPISGHVSLFWYQQALGQGPEFLTYFQNEAQLDKSGLPSDRFFAERPEGSVSTLKIQRTQQEDSAVYLCATEKLAGMNTEAFFGQGTRLTVV.